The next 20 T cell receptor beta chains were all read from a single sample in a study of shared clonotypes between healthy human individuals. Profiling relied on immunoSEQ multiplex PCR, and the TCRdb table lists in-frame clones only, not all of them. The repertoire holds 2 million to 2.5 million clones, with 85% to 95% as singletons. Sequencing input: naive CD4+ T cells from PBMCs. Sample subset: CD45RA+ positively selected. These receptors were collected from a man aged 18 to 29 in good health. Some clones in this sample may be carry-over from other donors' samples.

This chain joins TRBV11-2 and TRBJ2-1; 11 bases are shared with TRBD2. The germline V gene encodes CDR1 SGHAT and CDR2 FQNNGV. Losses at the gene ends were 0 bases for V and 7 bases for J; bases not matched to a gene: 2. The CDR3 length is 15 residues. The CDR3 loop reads CASSLDSGRVNEQFF. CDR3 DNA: TGTGCCAGCAGCTTAGATAGCGGGAGGGTAAATGAGCAGTTCTTC. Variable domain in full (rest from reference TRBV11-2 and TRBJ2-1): EAGVAQSPRYKIIEKRQSVAFWCNPISGHATLYWYQQILGQGPKLLIQFQNNGVVDDSQLPKDRFSAERLKGVDSTLKIQPAKLEDSAVYLCASSLDSGRVNEQFFGPGTRLTVL.

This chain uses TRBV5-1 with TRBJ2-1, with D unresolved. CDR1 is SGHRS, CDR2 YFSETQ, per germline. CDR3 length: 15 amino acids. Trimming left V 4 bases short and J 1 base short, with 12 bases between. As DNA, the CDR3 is TGCGCCAGCAGCCCCGTTGGCGGTTCCTACAATGAGCAGTTCTTC. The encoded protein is CASSPVGGSYNEQFF. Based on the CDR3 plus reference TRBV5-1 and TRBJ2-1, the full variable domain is KAGVTQTPRYLIKTRGQQVTLSCSPISGHRSVSWYQQTPGQGLQFLFEYFSETQRNKGNFPGRFSGRQFSNSRSEMNVSTLELGDSALYLCASSPVGGSYNEQFFGPGTRLTVL.

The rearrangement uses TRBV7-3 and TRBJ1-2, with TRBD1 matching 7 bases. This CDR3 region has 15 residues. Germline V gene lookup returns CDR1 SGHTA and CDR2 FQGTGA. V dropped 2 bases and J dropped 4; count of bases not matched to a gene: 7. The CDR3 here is CASSLDSRDSYGYTF. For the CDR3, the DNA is TGTGCCAGCAGCTTAGACTCGAGGGACAGCTATGGCTACACCTTC.

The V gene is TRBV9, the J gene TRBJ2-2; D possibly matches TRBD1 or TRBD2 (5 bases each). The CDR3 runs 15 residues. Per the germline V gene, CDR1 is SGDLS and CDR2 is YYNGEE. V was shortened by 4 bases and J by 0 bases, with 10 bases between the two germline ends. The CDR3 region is CASSWGRPNTGELFF. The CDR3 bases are TGTGCCAGCAGCTGGGGACGGCCGAACACCGGGGAGCTGTTTTTT.

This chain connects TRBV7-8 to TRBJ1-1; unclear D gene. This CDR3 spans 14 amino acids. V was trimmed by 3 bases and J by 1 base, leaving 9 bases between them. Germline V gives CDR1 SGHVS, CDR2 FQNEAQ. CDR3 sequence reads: CASSLYSTNTEAFF. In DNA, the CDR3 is TGTGCCAGCAGCTTGTACAGCACGAACACTGAAGCTTTCTTT.

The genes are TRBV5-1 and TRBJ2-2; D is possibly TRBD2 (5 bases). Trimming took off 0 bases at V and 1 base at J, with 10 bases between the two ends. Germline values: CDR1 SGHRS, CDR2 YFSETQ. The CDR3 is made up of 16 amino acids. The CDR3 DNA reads TGCGCCAGCAGCTTGGTTGACGGAGGGAACACCGGGGAGCTGTTTTTT. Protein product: CASSLVDGGNTGELFF.

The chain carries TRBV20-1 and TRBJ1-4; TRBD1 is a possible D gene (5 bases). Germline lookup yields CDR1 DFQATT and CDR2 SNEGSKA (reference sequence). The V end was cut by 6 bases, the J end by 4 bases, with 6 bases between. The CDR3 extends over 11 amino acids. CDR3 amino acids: CSAGRNEKLFF. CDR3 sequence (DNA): TGCAGTGCGGGGCGTAATGAAAAACTGTTTTTT.

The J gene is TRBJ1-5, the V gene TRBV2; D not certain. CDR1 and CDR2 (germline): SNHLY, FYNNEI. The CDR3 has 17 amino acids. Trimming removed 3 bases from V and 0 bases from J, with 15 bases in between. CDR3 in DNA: TGTGCCAGCAGTGATTCCGCCGGCTTGTATAGCAATCAGCCCCAGCATTTT. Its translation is CASSDSAGLYSNQPQHF.

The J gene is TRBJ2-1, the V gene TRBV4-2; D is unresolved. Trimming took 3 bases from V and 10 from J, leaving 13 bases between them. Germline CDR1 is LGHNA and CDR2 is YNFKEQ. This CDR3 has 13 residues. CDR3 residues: CASSQAVAWEQFF. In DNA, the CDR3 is TGTGCCAGCAGCCAGGCAGTAGCTTGGGAGCAGTTCTTC.

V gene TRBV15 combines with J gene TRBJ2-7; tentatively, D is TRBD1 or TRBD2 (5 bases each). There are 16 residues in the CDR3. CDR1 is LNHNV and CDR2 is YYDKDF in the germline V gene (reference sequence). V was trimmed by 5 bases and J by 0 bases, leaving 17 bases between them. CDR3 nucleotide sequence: TGTGCCACCAGCGAGCCTATGGGACGGAGCTCCTACGAGCAGTACTTC. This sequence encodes CATSEPMGRSSYEQYF.

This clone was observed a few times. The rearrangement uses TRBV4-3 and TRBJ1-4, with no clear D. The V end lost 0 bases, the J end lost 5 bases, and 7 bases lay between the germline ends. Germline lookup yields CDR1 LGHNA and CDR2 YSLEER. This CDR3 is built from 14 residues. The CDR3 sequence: CASSQEPRNEKLFF. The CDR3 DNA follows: TGCGCCAGCAGCCAAGAACCGAGAAATGAAAAACTGTTTTTT.

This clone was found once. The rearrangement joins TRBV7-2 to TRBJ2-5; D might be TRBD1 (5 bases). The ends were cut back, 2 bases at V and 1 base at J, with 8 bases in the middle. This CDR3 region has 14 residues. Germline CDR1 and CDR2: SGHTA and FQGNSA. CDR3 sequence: CASSLYRSQETQYF. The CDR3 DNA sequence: TGTGCCAGCAGCTTATACAGGTCCCAAGAGACCCAGTACTTC. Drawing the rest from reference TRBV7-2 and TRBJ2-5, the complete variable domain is GAGVSQSPSNKVTEKGKDVELRCDPISGHTALYWYRQSLGQGLEFLIYFQGNSAPDKSGLPSDRFSAERTGGSVSTLTIQRTQQEDSAVYLCASSLYRSQETQYFGPGTRLLVL.

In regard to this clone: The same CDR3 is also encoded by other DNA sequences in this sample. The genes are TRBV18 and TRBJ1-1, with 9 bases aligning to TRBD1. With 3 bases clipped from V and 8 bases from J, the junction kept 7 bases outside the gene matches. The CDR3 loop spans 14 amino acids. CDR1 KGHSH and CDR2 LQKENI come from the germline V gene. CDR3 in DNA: TGTGCCAGCTCACCGGGACAGGGAAGAACCGAAGCTTTCTTT. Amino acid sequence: CASSPGQGRTEAFF.

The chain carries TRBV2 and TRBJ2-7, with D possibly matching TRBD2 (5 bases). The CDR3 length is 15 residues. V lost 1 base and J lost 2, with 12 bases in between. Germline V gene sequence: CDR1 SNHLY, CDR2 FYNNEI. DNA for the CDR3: TGTGCCAGCAGTGAAGAGGTGAAGGGAGCCTACGAGCAGTACTTC. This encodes CASSEEVKGAYEQYF.

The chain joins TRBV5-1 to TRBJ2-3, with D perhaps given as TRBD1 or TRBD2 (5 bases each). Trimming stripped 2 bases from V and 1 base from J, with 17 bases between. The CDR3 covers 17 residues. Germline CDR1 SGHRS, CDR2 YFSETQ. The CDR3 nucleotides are TGCGCCAGCAGCTTCTCGGTGTCCGGGACCCGCACAGATACGCAGTATTTT. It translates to CASSFSVSGTRTDTQYF.

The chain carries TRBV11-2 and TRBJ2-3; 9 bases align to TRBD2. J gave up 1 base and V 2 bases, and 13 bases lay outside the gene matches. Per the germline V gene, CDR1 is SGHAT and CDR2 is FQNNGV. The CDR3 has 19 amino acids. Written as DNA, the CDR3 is TGTGCCAGCAGCTTATTGTTCCCCTCGACTAGCGGCCGCACAGATACGCAGTATTTT. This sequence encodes CASSLLFPSTSGRTDTQYF. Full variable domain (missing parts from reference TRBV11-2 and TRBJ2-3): EAGVAQSPRYKIIEKRQSVAFWCNPISGHATLYWYQQILGQGPKLLIQFQNNGVVDDSQLPKDRFSAERLKGVDSTLKIQPAKLEDSAVYLCASSLLFPSTSGRTDTQYFGPGTRLTVL.

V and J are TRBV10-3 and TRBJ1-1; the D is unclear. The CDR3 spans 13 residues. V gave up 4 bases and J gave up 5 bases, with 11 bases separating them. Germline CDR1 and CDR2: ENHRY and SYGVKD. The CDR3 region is CAISVSEDTEAFF. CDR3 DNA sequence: TGTGCCATCAGTGTTAGCGAGGATACTGAAGCTTTCTTT.

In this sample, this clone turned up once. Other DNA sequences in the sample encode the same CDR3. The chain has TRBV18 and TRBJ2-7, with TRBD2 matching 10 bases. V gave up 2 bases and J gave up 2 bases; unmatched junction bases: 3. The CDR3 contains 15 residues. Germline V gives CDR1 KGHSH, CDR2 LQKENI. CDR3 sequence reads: CASSPGLAGAYEQYF. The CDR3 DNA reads TGTGCCAGCTCACCAGGCCTAGCGGGGGCCTACGAGCAGTACTTC.

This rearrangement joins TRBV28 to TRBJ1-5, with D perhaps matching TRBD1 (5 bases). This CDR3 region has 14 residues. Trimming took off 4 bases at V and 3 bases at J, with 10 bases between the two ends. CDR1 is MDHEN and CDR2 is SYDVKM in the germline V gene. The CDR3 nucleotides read TGTGCCAGCAGTTACGACAGCCCCAATCAGCCCCAGCATTTT. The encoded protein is CASSYDSPNQPQHF.

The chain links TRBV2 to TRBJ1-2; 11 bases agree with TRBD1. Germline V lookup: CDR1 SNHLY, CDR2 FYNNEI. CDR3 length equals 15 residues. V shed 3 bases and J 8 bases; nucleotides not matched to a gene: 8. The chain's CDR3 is CASSDPDRGPGGYTF. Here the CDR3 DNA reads TGTGCCAGCAGTGACCCGGACAGGGGGCCTGGGGGCTACACCTTC.